This T cell receptor (beta chain) stems from a study of blood T cell repertoires in COVID-19. Original processing methods: Amplification of reference gene primers provided the estimated nucleated cell counts. Profiled with immunoSEQ multiplex PCR; TCRdb holds only in-frame clones, not every one. Clonal size and the V and J genes are those of that table, whereas D and trimming came from the DNA. The sample has about 480,000 clones; roughly 89% are singletons. The trim removed 0 bases at V and 7 bases at J, leaving 9 bases unmatched. CDR1 and CDR2 from the germline V gene are SGHRS and YFSETQ. The CDR3 is 16 amino acids. This clone was counted once.

The gene calls are TRBV5-1 and TRBJ1-4; 7 nucleotides agree with TRBD1. The sequence was collected from a man younger than 30 with COVID-19, enrolled during active disease. Sequencing used peripheral blood. The CDR3: CASSLAAGTAGEKLFF. The DNA of the CDR3 is TGCGCCAGCAGCTTGGCCGCCGGGACAGCTGGTGAAAAACTGTTTTTT.